Below are 5 T cell receptor beta chains sequenced from a single sample in a study of radiation and T cells in renal cell carcinoma. The data were produced by immunoSEQ multiplex PCR, yet TCRdb's version contains in-frame clones alone and is incomplete. The table records over 85,000 clones, approximately 86% of them present only once. As to time point: blood 4 weeks post-SBRT, at nephrectomy. The treatment is: 15 Gy SBRT to primary tumor, nephrectomy 4 weeks later. The sample here was blood, taken from a patient whose treatment included radiotherapy and nephrectomy. The receptors were sampled from a man aged 50 to 59 with renal cell carcinoma.

This chain uses TRBV10-1 with TRBJ1-2, with D perhaps TRBD1 (6 bases). This CDR3 has 13 residues. Germline loops: CDR1 WNHNN, CDR2 SYGVQD (reference sequence). V dropped 6 bases and J dropped 4 bases, with 12 bases sitting between them. The CDR3: CASSQGRSYGYTF. In nucleotides, the CDR3 is TGCGCCAGCAGCCAGGGGAGAAGCTATGGCTACACCTTC.

V usage is TRBV7-9 and J usage is TRBJ2-3; 7 bases agree with TRBD2. After removal of 4 bases from V and 7 bases from J, the junction contained 11 bases not matched to a gene. The length of the CDR3 is 15 residues. In germline, CDR1 is SEHNR, CDR2 FQNEAQ (reference sequence). The CDR3 nucleotides are TGTGCCAGCAGCTCACCTAGCGGAGGAGGGAATACGCAGTATTTT. It yields the protein CASSSPSGGGNTQYF.

The chain employs TRBV28 and TRBJ2-7, with D possibly being TRBD1 (6 bases). The length of the CDR3 is 13 residues. The V gene lost 6 bases and the J gene lost 2 bases, with 11 bases spanning the gap. Germline V gene data show CDR1 as MDHEN and CDR2 as SYDVKM. The CDR3 loop is CASSTGIAYEQYF. The DNA for the CDR3 is TGTGCCAGCAGCACAGGGATTGCCTACGAGCAGTACTTC.

The CDR3: CASSPRQGNGYTF. In nucleotides, the CDR3 is TGTGCCAGCAGTCCCCGACAGGGGAATGGCTACACCTTC. The rearrangement uses TRBV27 and TRBJ1-2, with TRBD1 matching 8 bases. The CDR3 is 13 amino acids. CDR1 and CDR2 (germline): MNHEY, SMNVEV (reference sequence). V was pared by 5 bases and J by 6 bases, with 5 bases of the junction left unmatched.

This clone was observed a few times. The V call is TRBV7-9, the J call TRBJ1-2; the D is unclear. Germline V gene data show CDR1 as SEHNR and CDR2 as FQNEAQ (reference sequence). This CDR3 is 13 amino acids long. V was trimmed by 6 bases and J by 3 bases, leaving 11 bases between them. Here the CDR3 DNA reads TGTGCCAGCAGTCGAGACGATTACTATGGCTACACCTTC. Residues: CASSRDDYYGYTF. Together with reference TRBV7-9 and TRBJ1-2, the CDR3 gives the full variable domain: DTGVSQNPRHKITKRGQNVTFRCDPISEHNRLYWYRQTLGQGPEFLTYFQNEAQLEKSRLLSDRFSAERPKGSFSTLEIQRTEQGDSAMYLCASSRDDYYGYTFGSGTRLTVV.